The present TCR beta chain was sequenced within a study of cytomegalovirus exposure and HLA in healthy donors. Study outcomes and limitations: Across donors, presence/absence analyses took sequencing depth to be roughly uniform. The number of N-insertions in an Asian-associated ancestry cluster was reportedly below the 666-donor mean in a later analysis. The classifier was said to identify cytomegalovirus status with high specificity and sensitivity.

Concerning this clone: Antigen specificity is unknown.

The ends lost 1 base at V and 5 bases at J; junction bases unmatched: 9. This CDR3 has 16 amino acids. The germline gives CDR1 SQVTM, CDR2 ANQGSEA. PCR primers comprised 60 Vbeta and 13 Jbeta primers. Libraries were prepared by immunoSEQ multiplex PCR; TCRdb keeps only in-frame clonotypes and omits some of them. The data show roughly 160,000 clones, with 84% seen just once and around 1% held by the top ten. The V call is TRBV29-1, the J call TRBJ2-5; 11 positions agree with TRBD2. The origin of this receptor is a young man in good health and CMV-seronegative. The source material was PBMCs. As DNA, the CDR3 is TGCAGCGTTGAAGTCGTTAGCGGGGGGGCCCGGGAGACCCAGTACTTC. Its translation: CSVEVVSGGARETQYF.